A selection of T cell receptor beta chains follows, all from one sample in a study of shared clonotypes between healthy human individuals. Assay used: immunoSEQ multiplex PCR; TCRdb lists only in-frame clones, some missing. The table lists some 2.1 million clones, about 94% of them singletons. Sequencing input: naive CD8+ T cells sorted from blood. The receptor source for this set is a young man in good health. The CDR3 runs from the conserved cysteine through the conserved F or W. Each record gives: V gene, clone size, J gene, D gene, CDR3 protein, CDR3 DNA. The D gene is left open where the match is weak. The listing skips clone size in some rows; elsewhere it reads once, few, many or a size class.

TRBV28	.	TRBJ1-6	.	CASSLDVNQLGDSPLHF	TGTGCCAGCAGTTTAGACGTGAACCAATTGGGGGATTCACCCCTCCACTTT
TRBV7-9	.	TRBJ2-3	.	CASSPVDTDTQYF	TGTGCCAGCAGCCCCGTTGATACAGATACGCAGTATTTT
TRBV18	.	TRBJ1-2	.	CASSPAGGAYGYTF	TGTGCCAGCTCACCAGCCGGGGGGGCCTATGGCTACACCTTC
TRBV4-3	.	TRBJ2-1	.	CASSQDAGVYNEQFF	TGCGCCAGCAGCCAAGATGCAGGGGTCTACAATGAGCAGTTCTTC
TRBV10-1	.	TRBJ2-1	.	CASSGSDGPYGHEQFF	TGCGCCAGCAGTGGGTCCGACGGGCCTTACGGCCATGAGCAGTTCTTC
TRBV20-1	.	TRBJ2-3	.	CSALSDTQYF	TGCAGTGCCCTCTCAGATACGCAGTATTTT
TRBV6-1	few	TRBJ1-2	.	CASSEWRQAIDGYTF	TGTGCCAGCAGTGAATGGAGGCAAGCTATAGATGGCTACACCTTC
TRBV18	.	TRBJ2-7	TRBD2	CASSPGGTSGYEQYF	TGTGCCAGCTCACCAGGGGGGACTAGCGGATACGAGCAGTACTTC
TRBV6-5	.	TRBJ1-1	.	CASSYRGHPSTEAFF	TGTGCCAGCAGTTACCGAGGACACCCGAGCACTGAAGCTTTCTTT
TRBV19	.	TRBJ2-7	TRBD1	CASSPWTGGSYEQYF	TGTGCCAGTAGTCCATGGACAGGGGGCTCCTACGAGCAGTACTTC
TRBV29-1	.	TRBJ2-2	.	CSAETGLRGAGELFF	TGCAGCGCTGAAACGGGCCTTCGCGGAGCCGGGGAGCTGTTTTTT
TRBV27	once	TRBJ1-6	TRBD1	CASSPLQGLGSPLHF	TGTGCCAGCAGTCCCTTACAGGGGCTGGGCTCACCCCTCCACTTT
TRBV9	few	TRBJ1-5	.	CASSVGAQGQPQHF	TGTGCCAGCAGCGTAGGGGCACAGGGCCAGCCCCAGCATTTT
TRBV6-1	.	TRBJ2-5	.	CASSDLAGQETQYF	TGTGCCAGTAGTGACTTGGCGGGCCAAGAGACCCAGTACTTC
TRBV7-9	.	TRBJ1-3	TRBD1	CASSTPDRDSGNTIYF	TGTGCCAGCAGCACGCCGGACAGGGACTCTGGAAACACCATATATTTT
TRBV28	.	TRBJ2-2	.	CASSWGAELFF	TGTGCCAGCAGTTGGGGCGCGGAGCTGTTTTTT
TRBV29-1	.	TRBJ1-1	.	CSVEGGLGAEAFF	TGCAGCGTTGAGGGTGGTCTCGGCGCTGAAGCTTTCTTT
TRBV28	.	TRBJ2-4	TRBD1	CASSRDRNRQNIQYF	TGTGCCAGCAGTCGGGACAGGAATAGACAAAACATTCAGTACTTC
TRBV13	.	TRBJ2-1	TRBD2	CASSLDSGGPSSYNEQFF	TGTGCCAGCAGCTTGGATAGCGGGGGGCCGAGCTCCTACAATGAGCAGTTCTTC
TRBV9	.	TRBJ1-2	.	CASSGISSSYGSYTF	TGTGCCAGCAGCGGTATTTCCTCAAGCTATGGAAGCTACACCTTC
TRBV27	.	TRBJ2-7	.	CASSFGTTTYEQYF	TGTGCCAGCAGTTTCGGAACTACAACCTACGAGCAGTACTTC
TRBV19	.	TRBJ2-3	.	CASSIGTTDTQYF	TGTGCCAGTAGTATAGGTACCACAGATACGCAGTATTTT